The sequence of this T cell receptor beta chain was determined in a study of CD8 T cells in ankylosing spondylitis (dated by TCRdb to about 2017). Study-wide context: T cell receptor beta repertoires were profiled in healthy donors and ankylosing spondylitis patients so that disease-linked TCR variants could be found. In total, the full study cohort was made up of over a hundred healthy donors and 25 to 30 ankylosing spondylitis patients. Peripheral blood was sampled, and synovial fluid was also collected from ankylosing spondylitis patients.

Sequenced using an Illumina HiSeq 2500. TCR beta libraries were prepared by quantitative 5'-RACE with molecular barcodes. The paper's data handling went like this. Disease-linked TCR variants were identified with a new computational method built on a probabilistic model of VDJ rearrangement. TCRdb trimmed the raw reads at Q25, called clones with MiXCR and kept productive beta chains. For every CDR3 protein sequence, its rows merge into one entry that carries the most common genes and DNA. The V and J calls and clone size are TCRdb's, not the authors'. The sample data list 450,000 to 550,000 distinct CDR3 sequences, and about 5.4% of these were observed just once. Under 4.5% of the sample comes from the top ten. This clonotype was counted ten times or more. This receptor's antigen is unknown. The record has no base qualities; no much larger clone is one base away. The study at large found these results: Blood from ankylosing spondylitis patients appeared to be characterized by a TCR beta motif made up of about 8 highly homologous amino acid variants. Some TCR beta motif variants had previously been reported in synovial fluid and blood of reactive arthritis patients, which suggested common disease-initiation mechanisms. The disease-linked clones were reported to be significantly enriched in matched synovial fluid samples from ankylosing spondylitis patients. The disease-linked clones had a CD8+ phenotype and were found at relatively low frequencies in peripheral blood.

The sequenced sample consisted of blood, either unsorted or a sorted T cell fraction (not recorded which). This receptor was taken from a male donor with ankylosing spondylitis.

The CDR3 reads CASSSGTLGQPQHF. The base sequence is TGTGCCAGCAGCTCTGGGACCTTAGGTCAGCCCCAGCATTTT. The rearranged segments are TRBV7-2 and TRBJ1-5; TRBD1 is possibly the D segment (5 matching bases). The V and J ends are trimmed by 4 bases and 6 bases, leaving 13 bases between them. CDR1 and CDR2 were assigned from the germline V gene as SGHTA and FQGNSA. The CDR3 goes from the cysteine to the phenylalanine over 14 residues. The retained sequence is limited to the CDR3, 42 bases, with the frame set at the first base.